This T cell receptor (beta chain) derives from a study of blood T cells in healthy people across ages. Germline V gene lookup returns CDR1 SEHNR and CDR2 FQNEAQ (reference sequence). The CDR3 extends over 15 amino acids. V was cut by 1 base and J by 4 bases, with 11 bases left in between. Primers used in a second PCR of about 7 to 11 cycles were a sample-barcoded 5' primer and a J-beta primer mix. Each CDR3 protein is one row after TCRdb ran MiXCR on the 5' RACE reads. The sample holds 1.5 million or so distinct CDR3 sequences; roughly 40% are singletons and the top ten take roughly 7.9%. This chain joins TRBV7-9 and TRBJ2-1; perhaps TRBD1 as D (6 bases). Source material: blood. This sequence was found in a young woman in good health. Written as DNA, the CDR3 is TGTGCCAGCAGCTTAGTTGGGGGCCGGTACAATGAGCAGTTCTTC. It yields the protein CASSLVGGRYNEQFF.